One T cell receptor (beta chain) is described in this entry. The data derive from a study of beta chain features in type 1 diabetes. Isolated RNA was reverse transcribed in full, so expressed TCRB transcripts were sequenced. TCRdb's copy holds only in-frame clones and misses some; the assay was immunoSEQ multiplex PCR. The repertoire holds 350,000 or so clones, with around a fifth as singletons. From germline, CDR1 is SGHTS and CDR2 YDEGEE. The CDR3 totals 18 residues. The V end lost 0 bases, the J end lost 3 bases, and 19 bases lay between the germline ends. This chain joins TRBV5-8 and TRBJ1-5; D is perhaps TRBD1 (6 bases). Input material: naive CD4+ T cells from blood. The sequence derives from a woman aged 18-29 years in good health. This chain's CDR3 is CASSLGRRGPTLNQPQHF. Here the CDR3 DNA reads TGTGCCAGCAGCTTGGGGCGGCGGGGGCCTACCCTCAATCAGCCCCAGCATTTT. Together with reference TRBV5-8 and TRBJ1-5, the CDR3 gives the full variable domain: EAGVTQSPTHLIKTRGQQATLRCSPISGHTSVYWYQQALGLGLQFLLWYDEGEERNRGNFPPRFSGRQFPNYSSELNVNALELEDSALYLCASSLGRRGPTLNQPQHFGDGTRLSIL.